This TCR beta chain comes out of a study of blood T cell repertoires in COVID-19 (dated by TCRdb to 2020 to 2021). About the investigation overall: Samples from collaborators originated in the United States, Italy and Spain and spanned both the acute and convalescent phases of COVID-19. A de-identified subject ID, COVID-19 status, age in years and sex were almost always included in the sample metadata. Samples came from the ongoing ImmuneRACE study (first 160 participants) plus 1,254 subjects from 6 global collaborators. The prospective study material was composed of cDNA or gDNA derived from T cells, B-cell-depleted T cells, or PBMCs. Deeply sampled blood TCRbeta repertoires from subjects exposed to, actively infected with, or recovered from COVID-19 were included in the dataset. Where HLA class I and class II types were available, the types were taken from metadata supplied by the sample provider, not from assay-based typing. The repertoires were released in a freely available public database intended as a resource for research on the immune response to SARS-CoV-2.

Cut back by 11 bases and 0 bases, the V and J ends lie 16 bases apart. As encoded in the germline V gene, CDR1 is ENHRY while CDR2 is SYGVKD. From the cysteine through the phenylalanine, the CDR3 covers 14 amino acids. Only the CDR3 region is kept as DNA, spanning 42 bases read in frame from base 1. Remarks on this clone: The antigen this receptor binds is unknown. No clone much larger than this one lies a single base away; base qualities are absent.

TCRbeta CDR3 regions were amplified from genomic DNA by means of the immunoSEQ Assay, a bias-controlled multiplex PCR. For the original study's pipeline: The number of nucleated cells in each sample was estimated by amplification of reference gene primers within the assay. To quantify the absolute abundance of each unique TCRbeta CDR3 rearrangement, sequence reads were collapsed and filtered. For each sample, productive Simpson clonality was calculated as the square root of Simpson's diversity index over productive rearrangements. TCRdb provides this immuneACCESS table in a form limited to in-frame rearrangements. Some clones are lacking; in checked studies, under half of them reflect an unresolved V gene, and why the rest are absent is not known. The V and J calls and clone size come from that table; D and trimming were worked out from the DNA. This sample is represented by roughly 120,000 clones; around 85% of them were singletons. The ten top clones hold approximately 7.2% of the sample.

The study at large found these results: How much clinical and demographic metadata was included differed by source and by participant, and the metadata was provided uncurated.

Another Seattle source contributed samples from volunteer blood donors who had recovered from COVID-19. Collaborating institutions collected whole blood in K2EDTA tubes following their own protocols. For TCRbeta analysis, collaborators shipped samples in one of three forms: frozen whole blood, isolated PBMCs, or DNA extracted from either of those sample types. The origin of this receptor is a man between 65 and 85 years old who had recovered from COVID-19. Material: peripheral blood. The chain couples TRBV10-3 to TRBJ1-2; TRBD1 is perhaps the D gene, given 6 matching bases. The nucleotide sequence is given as TGTGCCGTCCAGGGTACAGGGACTAACTATGGCTACACCTTC. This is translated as CAVQGTGTNYGYTF.